This TCR beta chain was captured by sequencing in a study of T cell repertoires in cytomegalovirus infection. Study-level results: It was HLA-C-restricted CMV-specific TCR beta clonotypes that dominated the response ex vivo. Individuals carrying CMV plus the relevant HLA were identified by cumulative frequency of public TCR beta families.

A note on this clonotype: Its antigen is unidentified.

There are 19 residues in the CDR3. The germline gives CDR1 MGHDK, CDR2 SYGVNS. V lost 4 bases and J lost 3; bases outside the gene matches: 15. TCRdb recomputed calls from the reads with MiXCR, one row per CDR3 protein. The repertoire includes under 850,000 distinct CDR3 sequences, around 32% of them detected once, and over 15% sits in the top ten. The receptor's source is a human donor in good health (CMV status not recorded). Some clones in this sample may be carry-over from other donors' samples. The material was cultured PBMCs, obtained from culture after CMV antigen stimulation. The chain links TRBV25-1 to TRBJ2-1; 10 bases fit TRBD2. The CDR3 DNA follows: TGTGCCAGCAGTGCCTCGGGAAATATAGCGGGGGGAGACTACAATGAGCAGTTCTTC. Translation: CASSASGNIAGGDYNEQFF.